These T cell receptor beta chains were read from a single sample in a study of T cell repertoires in cytomegalovirus infection. Antigens of these TCRs are unknown. TCRdb independently ran MiXCR on the reads; one entry per CDR3 protein. The table lists approximately 500,000 distinct CDR3 sequences, roughly a third of them singletons. The input for sequencing was cultured PBMCs, taken from culture after CMV antigen stimulation. The receptors come from a human donor in good health (CMV status not recorded). Some clones in this sample may be carry-over from other donors' samples. CDR3s include the opening cysteine and the closing phenylalanine or tryptophan. Fields, in order: CDR3 protein, J gene, CDR3 length, V gene.

cdr3_aa: CASSMFLAVAYNEQFF
j_call: TRBJ2-1
cdr3_length: 16
v_call: TRBV19

cdr3_aa: CASSLNSLAGRDEQFF
j_call: TRBJ2-1
cdr3_length: 16
v_call: TRBV11-2

cdr3_aa: CASSYTDSTDTQYF
j_call: TRBJ2-3
cdr3_length: 14
v_call: TRBV7-2

cdr3_aa: CASSHRQSEQFF
j_call: TRBJ2-1
cdr3_length: 12
v_call: TRBV6-8

cdr3_aa: CASRDAKEQFF
j_call: TRBJ2-1
cdr3_length: 11
v_call: TRBV6-5

cdr3_aa: CASSQGAGGRETEAFF
j_call: TRBJ1-1
cdr3_length: 16
v_call: TRBV4-3

cdr3_aa: CASTYRLMNTEAFF
j_call: TRBJ1-1
cdr3_length: 14
v_call: TRBV12-3/TRBV12-4

cdr3_aa: CASSAGDGSPLHF
j_call: TRBJ1-6
cdr3_length: 13
v_call: TRBV6-4

cdr3_aa: CASSFGRPTDTQYF
j_call: TRBJ2-3
cdr3_length: 14
v_call: TRBV12-3/TRBV12-4

cdr3_aa: CASSRTGVRTEAFF
j_call: TRBJ1-1
cdr3_length: 14
v_call: TRBV7-8

cdr3_aa: CASSSYPRNYEQYF
j_call: TRBJ2-7
cdr3_length: 14
v_call: TRBV7-2

cdr3_aa: CASSQPGNEKLFF
j_call: TRBJ1-4
cdr3_length: 13
v_call: TRBV4-1

cdr3_aa: CAIPASGRAVGEQFF
j_call: TRBJ2-1
cdr3_length: 15
v_call: TRBV10-3

cdr3_aa: CASSHRLAGVGAKNIQYF
j_call: TRBJ2-4
cdr3_length: 18
v_call: TRBV12-3/TRBV12-4

cdr3_aa: CSANRKWGHTDTQYF
j_call: TRBJ2-3
cdr3_length: 15
v_call: TRBV20-1

cdr3_aa: CASNTRGGHPERGQPQHF
j_call: TRBJ1-5
cdr3_length: 18
v_call: TRBV2

cdr3_aa: CASSQETPASWDNEQFF
j_call: TRBJ2-1
cdr3_length: 17
v_call: TRBV14

cdr3_aa: CASSPGWELAEQYF
j_call: TRBJ2-7
cdr3_length: 14
v_call: TRBV11-1

cdr3_aa: CASRHLAGTVTDTQYF
j_call: TRBJ2-3
cdr3_length: 16
v_call: TRBV28

cdr3_aa: CASSDRLYTQYF
j_call: TRBJ2-3
cdr3_length: 12
v_call: TRBV7-2

cdr3_aa: CASSLPGIQYGYTF
j_call: TRBJ1-2
cdr3_length: 14
v_call: TRBV7-2

cdr3_aa: CASAPRAGVDEQFF
j_call: TRBJ2-1
cdr3_length: 14
v_call: TRBV5-1

cdr3_aa: CASSPPPLPGSEAFF
j_call: TRBJ1-1
cdr3_length: 15
v_call: TRBV18

cdr3_aa: CASTAEGQGYGYTF
j_call: TRBJ1-2
cdr3_length: 14
v_call: TRBV2

cdr3_aa: CASSLVAVTGNEQFF
j_call: TRBJ2-1
cdr3_length: 15
v_call: TRBV7-2

cdr3_aa: CASSPGTGGLPVF
j_call: TRBJ1-4
cdr3_length: 13
v_call: TRBV7-2

cdr3_aa: CASSLISFGEQYF
j_call: TRBJ2-7
cdr3_length: 13
v_call: TRBV7-2

cdr3_aa: CAIGGGSDTQYF
j_call: TRBJ2-3
cdr3_length: 12
v_call: TRBV7-9

cdr3_aa: CASRLVGSGRPYEQYF
j_call: TRBJ2-7
cdr3_length: 16
v_call: TRBV7-2

cdr3_aa: CASSPPGGGYGYTF
j_call: TRBJ1-2
cdr3_length: 14
v_call: TRBV7-2

cdr3_aa: CASSKGTGDTEAFF
j_call: TRBJ1-1
cdr3_length: 14
v_call: TRBV6-8

cdr3_aa: CASSPLHPRDRSPLPHEQYF
j_call: TRBJ2-7
cdr3_length: 20
v_call: TRBV14

cdr3_aa: CASSSLLTSGRYYNEQFF
j_call: TRBJ2-1
cdr3_length: 18
v_call: TRBV7-6

cdr3_aa: CASSFKGGPDTQYF
j_call: TRBJ2-3
cdr3_length: 14
v_call: TRBV5-4

cdr3_aa: CASSHQADPLHTDTQYF
j_call: TRBJ2-3
cdr3_length: 17
v_call: TRBV7-9

cdr3_aa: CASSMSFSSYEQYF
j_call: TRBJ2-7
cdr3_length: 14
v_call: TRBV11-2

cdr3_aa: CASSFLGQGVGWYEKLFF
j_call: TRBJ1-4
cdr3_length: 18
v_call: TRBV28

cdr3_aa: CASSRGTGIQPQHF
j_call: TRBJ1-5
cdr3_length: 14
v_call: TRBV5-1

cdr3_aa: CASSRYQGRGQPQHF
j_call: TRBJ1-5
cdr3_length: 15
v_call: TRBV28

cdr3_aa: CASSFSTGQDTEAFF
j_call: TRBJ1-1
cdr3_length: 15
v_call: TRBV5-1

cdr3_aa: CSARVGKDSPLHF
j_call: TRBJ1-6
cdr3_length: 13
v_call: TRBV20-1

cdr3_aa: CASSFPDRGPTPEAFF
j_call: TRBJ1-1
cdr3_length: 16
v_call: TRBV7-2

cdr3_aa: CSAPGSNYGYTF
j_call: TRBJ1-2
cdr3_length: 12
v_call: TRBV20-1

cdr3_aa: CASRLTGVPGAFF
j_call: TRBJ1-1
cdr3_length: 13
v_call: TRBV5-5